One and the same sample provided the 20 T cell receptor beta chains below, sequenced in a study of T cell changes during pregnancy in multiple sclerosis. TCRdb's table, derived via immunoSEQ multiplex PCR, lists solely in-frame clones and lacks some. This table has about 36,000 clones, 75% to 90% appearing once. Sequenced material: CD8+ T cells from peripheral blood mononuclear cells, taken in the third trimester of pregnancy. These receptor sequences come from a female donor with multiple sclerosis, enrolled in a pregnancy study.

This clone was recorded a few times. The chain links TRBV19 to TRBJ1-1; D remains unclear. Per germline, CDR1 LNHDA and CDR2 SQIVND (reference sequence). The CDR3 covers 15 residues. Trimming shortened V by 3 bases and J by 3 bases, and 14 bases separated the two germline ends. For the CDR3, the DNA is TGTGCCAGTAGTATCCGCTGGGTTGGGCACACTGAAGCTTTCTTT. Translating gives CASSIRWVGHTEAFF.

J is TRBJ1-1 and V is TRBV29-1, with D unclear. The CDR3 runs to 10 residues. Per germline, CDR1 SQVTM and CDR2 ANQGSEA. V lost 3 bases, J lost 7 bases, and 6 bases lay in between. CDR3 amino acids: CSVDGVEAFF. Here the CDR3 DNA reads TGCAGCGTTGACGGGGTTGAAGCTTTCTTT.

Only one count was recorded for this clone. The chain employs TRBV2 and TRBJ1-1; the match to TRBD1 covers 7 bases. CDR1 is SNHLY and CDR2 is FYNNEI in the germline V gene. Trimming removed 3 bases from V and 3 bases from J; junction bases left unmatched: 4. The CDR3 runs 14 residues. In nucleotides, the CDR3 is TGTGCCAGCAGTGAGGGGACAGAGGACACTGAAGCTTTCTTT. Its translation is CASSEGTEDTEAFF.

The CDR3 DNA reads as TGTGCCAGCAGTTTAGGACAGGGTAGGTACGAGCAGTACTTC. Encoded protein: CASSLGQGRYEQYF. This rearrangement joins TRBV27 to TRBJ2-7, with 8 positions matching TRBD1. Germline V gene sequence: CDR1 MNHEY, CDR2 SMNVEV (reference sequence). This CDR3 is 14 amino acids long. The trim removed 2 bases at V and 4 bases at J, leaving 4 bases unmatched.

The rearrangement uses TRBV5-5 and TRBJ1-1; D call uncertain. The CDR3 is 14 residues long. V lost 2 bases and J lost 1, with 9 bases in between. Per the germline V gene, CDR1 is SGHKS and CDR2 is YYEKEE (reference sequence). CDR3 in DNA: TGTGCCAGCAGCTTTTTTCCCTCGAACACTGAAGCTTTCTTT. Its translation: CASSFFPSNTEAFF.

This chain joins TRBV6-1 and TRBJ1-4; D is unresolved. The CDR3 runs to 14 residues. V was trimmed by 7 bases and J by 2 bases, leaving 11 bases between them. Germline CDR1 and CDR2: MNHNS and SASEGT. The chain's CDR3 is CASTGGRTNEKLFF. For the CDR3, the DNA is TGTGCCAGCACCGGTGGCAGGACTAATGAAAAACTGTTTTTT.

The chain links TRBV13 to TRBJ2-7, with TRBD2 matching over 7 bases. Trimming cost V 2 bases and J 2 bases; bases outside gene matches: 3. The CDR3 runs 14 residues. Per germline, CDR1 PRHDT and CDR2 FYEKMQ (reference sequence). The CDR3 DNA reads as TGTGCCAGCAGCTTAAGGAGCGGGGCCTACGAGCAGTACTTC. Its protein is CASSLRSGAYEQYF.

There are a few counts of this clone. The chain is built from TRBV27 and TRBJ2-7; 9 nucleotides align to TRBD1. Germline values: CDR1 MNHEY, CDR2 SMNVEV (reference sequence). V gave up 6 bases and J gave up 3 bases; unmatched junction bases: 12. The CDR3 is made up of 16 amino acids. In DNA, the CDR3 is TGTGCCAGCAGCAAGGGGGACCCGGGACAGGGCTACGAGCAGTACTTC. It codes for CASSKGDPGQGYEQYF.

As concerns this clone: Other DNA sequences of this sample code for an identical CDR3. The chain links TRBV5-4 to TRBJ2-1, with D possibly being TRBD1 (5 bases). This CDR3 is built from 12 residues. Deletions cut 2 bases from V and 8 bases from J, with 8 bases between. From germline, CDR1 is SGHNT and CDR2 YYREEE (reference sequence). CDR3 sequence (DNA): TGTGCCAGCAGCTTAGGGGTGGATGAGCAGTTCTTC. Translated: CASSLGVDEQFF. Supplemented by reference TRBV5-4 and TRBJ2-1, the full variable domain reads ETGVTQSPTHLIKTRGQQVTLRCSSQSGHNTVSWYQQALGQGPQFIFQYYREEENGRGNFPPRFSGLQFPNYSSELNVNALELDDSALYLCASSLGVDEQFFGPGTRLTVL.

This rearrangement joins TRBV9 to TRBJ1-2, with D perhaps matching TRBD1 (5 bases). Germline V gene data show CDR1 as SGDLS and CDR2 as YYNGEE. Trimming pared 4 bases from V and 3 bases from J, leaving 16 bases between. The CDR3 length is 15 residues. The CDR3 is CASSPGTLTHYGYTF. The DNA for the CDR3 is TGTGCCAGCAGCCCTGGGACTCTTACCCACTATGGCTACACCTTC.

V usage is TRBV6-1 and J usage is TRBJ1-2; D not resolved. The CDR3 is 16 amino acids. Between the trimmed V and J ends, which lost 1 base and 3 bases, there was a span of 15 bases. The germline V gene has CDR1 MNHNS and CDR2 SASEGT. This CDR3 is CASSEESRRGYYGYTF. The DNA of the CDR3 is TGTGCCAGCAGTGAAGAGTCCCGCCGGGGTTACTATGGCTACACCTTC.

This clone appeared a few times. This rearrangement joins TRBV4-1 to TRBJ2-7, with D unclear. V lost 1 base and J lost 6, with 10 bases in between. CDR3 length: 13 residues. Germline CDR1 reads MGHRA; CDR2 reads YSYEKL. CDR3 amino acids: CASSQGSTAEQYF. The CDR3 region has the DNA TGCGCCAGCAGCCAAGGTTCTACTGCCGAGCAGTACTTC.

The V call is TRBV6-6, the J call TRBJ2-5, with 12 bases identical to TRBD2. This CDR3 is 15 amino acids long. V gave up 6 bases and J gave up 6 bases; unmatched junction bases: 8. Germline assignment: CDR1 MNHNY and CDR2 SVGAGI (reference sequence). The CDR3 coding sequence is TGTGCCAGCAGGACTCTAGCGGGGGGGAGGCAGACCCAGTACTTC. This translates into CASRTLAGGRQTQYF.

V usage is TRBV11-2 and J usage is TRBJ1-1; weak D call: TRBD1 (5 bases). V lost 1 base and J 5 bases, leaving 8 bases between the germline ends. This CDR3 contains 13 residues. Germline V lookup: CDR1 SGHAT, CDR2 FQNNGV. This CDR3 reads CASSLGGLTEAFF. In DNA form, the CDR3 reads TGTGCCAGCAGCTTAGGGGGCTTAACTGAAGCTTTCTTT.

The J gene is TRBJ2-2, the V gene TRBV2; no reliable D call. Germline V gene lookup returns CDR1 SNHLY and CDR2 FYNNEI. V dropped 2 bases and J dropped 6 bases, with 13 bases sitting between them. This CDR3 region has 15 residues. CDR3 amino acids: CASSERQDPPGELFF. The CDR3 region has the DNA TGTGCCAGCAGTGAAAGGCAGGATCCACCCGGGGAGCTGTTTTTT.

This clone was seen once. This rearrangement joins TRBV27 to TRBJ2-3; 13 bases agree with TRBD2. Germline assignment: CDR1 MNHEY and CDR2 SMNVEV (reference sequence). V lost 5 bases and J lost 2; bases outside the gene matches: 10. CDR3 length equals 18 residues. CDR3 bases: TGTGCCAGCAGTAAAACTAGCGGGGGGGCCTTACTCACAGATACGCAGTATTTT. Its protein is CASSKTSGGALLTDTQYF.

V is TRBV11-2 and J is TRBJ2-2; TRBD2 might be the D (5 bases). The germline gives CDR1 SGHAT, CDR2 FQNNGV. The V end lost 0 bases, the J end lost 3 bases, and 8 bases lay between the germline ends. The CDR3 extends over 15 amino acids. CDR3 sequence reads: CASSLDPGYTGELFF. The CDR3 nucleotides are TGTGCCAGCAGCTTAGATCCGGGGTACACCGGGGAGCTGTTTTTT.

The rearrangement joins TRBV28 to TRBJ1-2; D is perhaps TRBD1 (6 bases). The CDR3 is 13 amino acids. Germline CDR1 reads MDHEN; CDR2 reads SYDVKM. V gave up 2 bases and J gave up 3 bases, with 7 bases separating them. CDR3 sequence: CASSLRQDYGYTF. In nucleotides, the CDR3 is TGTGCCAGCAGTTTAAGACAGGACTATGGCTACACCTTC.

The CDR3 DNA follows: TGTGCCAGCAGCTCCCCCGGGACAGGGGAACAAGAGACCCAGTACTTC. It encodes CASSSPGTGEQETQYF. V gene TRBV7-9 combines with J gene TRBJ2-5, with 10 nucleotides matching TRBD1. Germline lookup yields CDR1 SEHNR and CDR2 FQNEAQ (reference sequence). The CDR3 loop spans 16 amino acids. V shed 4 bases, J shed 2 bases, and the junction held 7 bases outside the gene matches.

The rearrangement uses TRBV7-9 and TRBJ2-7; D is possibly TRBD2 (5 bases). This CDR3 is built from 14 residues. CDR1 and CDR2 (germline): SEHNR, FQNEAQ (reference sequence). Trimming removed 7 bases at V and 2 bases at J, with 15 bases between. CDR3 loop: CASTPPRRAYEQYF. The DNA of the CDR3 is TGTGCCAGCACCCCCCCGCGGCGGGCCTACGAGCAGTACTTC.